One and the same sample provided the 20 T cell receptor beta chains below, sequenced in a study of T-cell reconstitution after alpha-beta-depleted transplantation in children. Unique molecular identifiers tagged the TCRbeta library. TCRdb independently ran MiXCR on the PCR reads; one entry per CDR3 protein. The sample includes just under 550,000 distinct CDR3 sequences, 15% to 20% of them seen just once. Sequences were derived from PBMCs from the stem cell graft donor, sampled from the stem cell graft. These receptors were taken from a human donor who donated a stem cell graft to a child with acute lymphoblastic leukemia.

This clonotype was found a few times. The genes are TRBV27 and TRBJ2-7; 9 nucleotides line up with TRBD2. The germline CDR1 and CDR2 sequences are MNHEY and SMNVEV (reference sequence). The CDR3 is 14 residues long. Unmatched junction bases numbered 7, after V lost 3 bases and J lost 7 bases. CDR3 in DNA: TGTGCCAGCAGTTTGGGGGCGGGAGGGCAAGAGCAGTACTTC. Its translation is CASSLGAGGQEQYF.

This clonotype was seen more than once but under ten times. The chain links TRBV5-1 to TRBJ2-7; the match to TRBD2 covers 8 bases. CDR3 length: 15 amino acids. Germline CDR1 SGHRS, CDR2 YFSETQ. The V gene end was trimmed by 4 bases and the J gene end by 4 bases; junction bases not matched to a gene: 10. DNA of the CDR3: TGCGCCAGCAGCCGGAGTGCGGGGGGAAATTACGAGCAGTACTTC. Protein sequence: CASSRSAGGNYEQYF.

The chain uses TRBV27 and TRBJ2-3; 8 bases line up with TRBD1. The CDR3 spans 16 residues. Germline loops: CDR1 MNHEY, CDR2 SMNVEV (reference sequence). With 6 bases clipped from V and 1 base from J, the junction kept 9 bases outside the gene matches. CDR3 in DNA: TGTGCCAGCAGCAGACAGGGGACCTCTGGCACAGATACGCAGTATTTT. This gives the protein CASSRQGTSGTDTQYF.

In this sample, this clonotype turned up a few times. The chain joins TRBV7-3 to TRBJ2-1, with 7 positions matching TRBD2. Looked up from germline, CDR1 is SGHTA and CDR2 is FQGTGA. After removal of 0 bases from V and 5 bases from J, the junction contained 7 bases not matched to a gene. CDR3 length: 16 residues. CDR3 amino acids: CASSLTGSLADNEQFF. In DNA form, the CDR3 reads TGTGCCAGCAGCTTAACTGGGAGTCTAGCGGACAATGAGCAGTTCTTC.

The J gene is TRBJ2-2, the V gene TRBV7-3; tentative D call: TRBD2 (6 bases). CDR3 size: 15 residues. CDR1 is SGHTA, CDR2 FQGTGA, per germline. The V end was cut by 2 bases, the J end by 5 bases, with 12 bases between. The CDR3 coding sequence is TGTGCCAGCAGCTTACCGGGAGTTCGGACCGGGGAGCTGTTTTTT. This translates into CASSLPGVRTGELFF.

The DNA for the CDR3 is TGCAGTGCTCCACAGGGCCGCAGCTCCTACAATGAGCAGTTCTTC. Translated, it gives CSAPQGRSSYNEQFF. V is TRBV20-1 and J is TRBJ2-1; D perhaps matches TRBD1 (6 bases). This CDR3 is 15 amino acids long. From germline, CDR1 is DFQATT and CDR2 SNEGSKA (reference sequence). The ends were cut back, 5 bases at V and 0 bases at J, with 14 bases in the middle.

In this sample, this clonotype turned up once. This rearrangement joins TRBV19 to TRBJ1-5; 8 bases agree with TRBD1. The germline CDR1 and CDR2 sequences are LNHDA and SQIVND (reference sequence). With 9 bases clipped from V and 8 bases from J, the junction kept 12 bases outside the gene matches. This CDR3 contains 14 residues. CDR3 bases: TGTGCCAGCCAGGACAGGGTAATCTTTGAGCCCCAGCATTTT. It specifies CASQDRVIFEPQHF.

The chain joins TRBV3-1 to TRBJ1-4; D is undetermined. V lost 2 bases and J 8 bases, leaving 12 bases between the germline ends. The CDR3 consists of 14 residues. In germline, CDR1 is LGHDT, CDR2 YNNKEL (reference sequence). The CDR3 DNA follows: TGTGCCAGCAGCCAATTCGCGGTGGGAGAAAAACTGTTTTTT. It translates to CASSQFAVGEKLFF.

J is TRBJ2-2 and V is TRBV12-3 or TRBV12-4; D uncertain. This CDR3 has 16 amino acids. V was trimmed by 3 bases and J by 1 base, leaving 12 bases between them. CDR3 in amino acids: CASSFSPSVNTGELFF. DNA for the CDR3: TGTGCCAGCAGTTTTTCCCCCAGTGTGAACACCGGGGAGCTGTTTTTT.

V and J are TRBV5-1 and TRBJ2-7; possibly TRBD1 for D (6 bases). Germline V CDR1 and CDR2: SGHRS, YFSETQ. CDR3 length: 15 amino acids. Trimming shortened V by 3 bases and J by 0 bases, and 13 bases separated the two germline ends. CDR3 DNA sequence: TGCGCCAGCAGCTACCAGGGGAACCCCTCCTACGAGCAGTACTTC. It is translated as CASSYQGNPSYEQYF.

The chain joins TRBV20-1 to TRBJ1-1, with a weak D call TRBD1 (6 bases). Trimming shortened V by 3 bases and J by 4 bases, and 12 bases separated the two germline ends. CDR1 is DFQATT, CDR2 SNEGSKA, per germline (reference sequence). The CDR3 is 13 amino acids. The DNA for the CDR3 is TGCAGTGCTAGGGGGGGGGCGGGCACTGAAGCTTTCTTT. Translating it yields CSARGGAGTEAFF.

The CDR3: CASSLHLQVLEQYF. The CDR3, as DNA: TGTGCCAGCAGTTTACATCTGCAGGTTCTCGAGCAGTACTTC. This chain uses TRBV12-3 or TRBV12-4 with TRBJ2-7; unclear D gene. V was shortened by 2 bases and J by 6 bases, with 14 bases between the two germline ends. The CDR3 covers 14 residues.

This sequence joins TRBV4-1 and TRBJ2-7, with a tentative D call TRBD2 (5 bases). The CDR3 has 16 residues. Germline V gives CDR1 MGHRA, CDR2 YSYEKL. Trimming took 0 bases from V and 2 from J, leaving 14 bases between them. CDR3 sequence: CASSQDWPGSTYEQYF. CDR3 coding DNA: TGCGCCAGCAGCCAAGATTGGCCGGGATCGACCTACGAGCAGTACTTC.

This clonotype came up a few times. The genes are TRBV20-1 and TRBJ2-3; D call uncertain. V lost 1 base to trimming and J lost 7 bases, with 15 bases between them. CDR1 is DFQATT, CDR2 SNEGSKA, per germline (reference sequence). The CDR3 has 14 residues. Written as DNA, the CDR3 is TGCAGTGCTAGAGCTCCAGTTACTCGTTATACGCAGTATTTT. Its translation is CSARAPVTRYTQYF.

The rearrangement uses TRBV7-9 and TRBJ2-1; D is unclear. Looked up from germline, CDR1 is SEHNR and CDR2 is FQNEAQ (reference sequence). V lost 1 base and J lost 3, with 16 bases in between. The CDR3 totals 17 residues. The CDR3 region is CASSLGSALRDYNEQFF. The CDR3 DNA reads as TGTGCCAGCAGCTTAGGGAGTGCACTACGAGACTACAATGAGCAGTTCTTC.

J is TRBJ1-5 and V is TRBV20-1; 9 nucleotides line up with TRBD1. After removal of 5 bases from V and 3 bases from J, the junction contained 2 bases not matched to a gene. Germline V gives CDR1 DFQATT, CDR2 SNEGSKA (reference sequence). The CDR3 covers 13 residues. The CDR3 coding sequence is TGCAGTGCTTGGACAGGGGTCAATCAGCCCCAGCATTTT. It translates to CSAWTGVNQPQHF.

In this sample, this clonotype turned up a few times. V gene TRBV7-8 combines with J gene TRBJ2-2, with 16 positions matching TRBD2. Germline V CDR1 and CDR2: SGHVS, FQNEAQ. V lost 2 bases and J lost 6; bases outside the gene matches: 3. The CDR3 covers 17 residues. For the CDR3, the DNA is TGTGCCAGCAGCTTATACGGGACTAGCGGGAGGGCCGGGGAGCTGTTTTTT. This translates into CASSLYGTSGRAGELFF.

The chain links TRBV5-1 to TRBJ2-1; tentative D call: TRBD2 (6 bases). Germline CDR1 is SGHRS and CDR2 is YFSETQ. The CDR3 has 16 residues. The ends were cut back, 2 bases at V and 9 bases at J, with 21 bases in the middle. The CDR3 here is CASSFSSDRQTIEQFF. The CDR3 nucleotides read TGCGCCAGCAGCTTTTCTAGCGACCGACAAACTATTGAGCAGTTCTTC. Supplemented by reference TRBV5-1 and TRBJ2-1, the full variable domain reads KAGVTQTPRYLIKTRGQQVTLSCSPISGHRSVSWYQQTPGQGLQFLFEYFSETQRNKGNFPGRFSGRQFSNSRSEMNVSTLELGDSALYLCASSFSSDRQTIEQFFGPGTRLTVL.

The CDR3 region has the DNA TGTGCCAGCAGCCAATCCCTCTACGAGCAGTACTTC. This gives the protein CASSQSLYEQYF. J is TRBJ2-7 and V is TRBV3-1, with D unclear. The length of the CDR3 is 12 residues. The germline V gene has CDR1 LGHDT and CDR2 YNNKEL (reference sequence). V shed 2 bases and J shed 3 bases, with 5 bases lying between them.

This clonotype was counted between two and nine times. The chain couples TRBV7-3 to TRBJ1-2; D remains ambiguous. V was clipped by 4 bases and J by 5 bases, with 17 bases between them. Germline CDR1 and CDR2: SGHTA and FQGTGA. The CDR3 contains 15 residues. The CDR3 DNA reads as TGTGCCAGCAGCTACCGGATTACAGTTGGATATGGCTACACCTTC. This sequence encodes CASSYRITVGYGYTF.